What follows are 17 T cell receptor beta chains derived from one specimen sequenced in a study of blood T cell repertoires in COVID-19. Profiled with immunoSEQ multiplex PCR; TCRdb holds only in-frame clones, not every one. The table lists about 210,000 clones, around 90% of them singletons, with 1% to 1.5% in the top ten. The specimen was peripheral blood. Receptor source: a man aged 25-45 years with acute or convalescent COVID-19.

The chain carries TRBV6-6 and TRBJ1-1; possible D gene TRBD1, 5 bases. This CDR3 spans 15 amino acids. Germline V gene data show CDR1 as MNHNY and CDR2 as SVGAGI (reference sequence). V was clipped by 6 bases and J by 3 bases, with 17 bases between them. CDR3 region: CASRWTGGMDTEAFF. Here the CDR3 DNA reads TGTGCCAGCAGATGGACGGGGGGAATGGACACTGAAGCTTTCTTT.

The genes are TRBV10-2 and TRBJ1-4; TRBD1 agrees at 11 bases. The V and J ends lost 6 bases and 6 bases, in that order; junction bases with no gene match: 0. The germline gives CDR1 WSHSY, CDR2 SAAADI. CDR3 size: 13 residues. CDR3 region: CASRGQGDEKLFF. CDR3 coding DNA: TGCGCCAGCAGGGGACAGGGGGATGAAAAACTGTTTTTT.

This clone was observed a handful of times. The V call is TRBV5-5, the J call TRBJ2-3; 13 nucleotides line up with TRBD2. This CDR3 comprises 18 residues. J was trimmed by 1 base and V by 0 bases; bases with no gene match: 5. The V gene's germline CDR1 is SGHKS and CDR2 YYEKEE (reference sequence). The CDR3 DNA follows: TGTGCCAGCAGCTTGGTTAAAGGGACTAGCGGGGGCACAGATACGCAGTATTTT. Its protein is CASSLVKGTSGGTDTQYF.

The chain couples TRBV30 to TRBJ2-2, with D possibly being TRBD1 (6 bases). Looked up from germline, CDR1 is GTSNPN and CDR2 is SVGIG (reference sequence). The V end was cut by 0 bases, the J end by 5 bases, with 7 bases between. This CDR3 region has 13 residues. The CDR3: CAWSVQGTGELFF. CDR3 in DNA: TGTGCCTGGAGTGTACAGGGTACCGGGGAGCTGTTTTTT. Supplemented by reference TRBV30 and TRBJ2-2, the full variable domain reads SQTIHQWPATLVQPVGSPLSLECTVEGTSNPNLYWYRQAAGRGLQLLFYSVGIGQISSEVPQNLSASRPQDRQFILSSKKLLLSDSGFYLCAWSVQGTGELFFGEGSRLTVL.

The chain employs TRBV15 and TRBJ2-1, with D possibly matching TRBD2 (6 bases). The CDR3 covers 13 residues. The germline V gene encodes CDR1 LNHNV and CDR2 YYDKDF (reference sequence). The V end lost 5 bases, the J end lost 10 bases, and 15 bases lay between the germline ends. CDR3 region: CATSDIIAAEQFF. As DNA, the CDR3 is TGTGCCACCAGCGACATTATAGCGGCGGAGCAGTTCTTC.

V and J are TRBV6-5 and TRBJ2-7, with 7 bases aligning to TRBD1. This CDR3 has 13 residues. Looked up from germline, CDR1 is MNHEY and CDR2 is SVGAGI. The ends lost 6 bases at V and 2 bases at J; junction bases unmatched: 4. The CDR3 loop reads CASRQGKPYEQYF. CDR3 DNA sequence: TGTGCCAGCAGACAGGGGAAACCCTACGAGCAGTACTTC.

This chain links TRBV11-2 with TRBJ1-5, with D unresolved. The CDR3 consists of 16 residues. V was shortened by 3 bases and J by 0 bases, with 12 bases between the two germline ends. In germline, CDR1 is SGHAT, CDR2 FQNNGV. The CDR3 nucleotides read TGTGCCAGCAGCTTCACGGAGGGCTATAGCAATCAGCCCCAGCATTTT. Its protein is CASSFTEGYSNQPQHF.

V usage is TRBV29-1 and J usage is TRBJ2-5; the match to TRBD2 covers 8 bases. CDR1 and CDR2 from the germline V gene are SQVTM and ANQGSEA. V lost 0 bases and J lost 5; bases outside the gene matches: 5. This CDR3 comprises 14 residues. CDR3 nucleotides: TGCAGCGTTGAAGAGCGGGGGGCAGGGGAGACCCAGTACTTC. Translation: CSVEERGAGETQYF.

J is TRBJ2-3 and V is TRBV4-2, with TRBD2 as a possible D gene (7 bases). From germline, CDR1 is LGHNA and CDR2 YNFKEQ. Trimming pared 0 bases from V and 5 bases from J, leaving 18 bases between. The CDR3 sequence is 17 residues long. The CDR3 region is CASSQDPGGGRRDTQYF. The DNA of the CDR3 is TGTGCCAGCAGCCAAGATCCTGGGGGGGGGCGTAGAGATACGCAGTATTTT.

The chain joins TRBV28 to TRBJ2-7; 8 bases map to TRBD2. CDR3 size: 16 residues. J lost 4 bases, V lost 10 bases, and 18 bases had no gene match. CDR1 is MDHEN, CDR2 SYDVKM, per germline. CDR3 nucleotide sequence: TGTGCCATCTCTTCTCCGGGCAGCGGGAGAGTGTACGAGCAGTACTTC. Residues: CAISSPGSGRVYEQYF.

CDR3 residues: CASSQWGEETQYF. CDR3 in DNA: TGTGCCAGCAGCCAATGGGGGGAAGAGACCCAGTACTTC. The rearrangement joins TRBV7-9 to TRBJ2-5; tentatively, D is TRBD2 (6 bases). The CDR3 runs to 13 residues. The germline CDR1 and CDR2 sequences are SEHNR and FQNEAQ (reference sequence). V lost 5 bases to trimming and J lost 3 bases, with 10 bases between them.

The CDR3 protein is CASSEVRGGPYNEQFF. The CDR3 region has the DNA TGCGCCAGCAGTGAAGTCCGGGGGGGGCCCTACAATGAGCAGTTCTTC. V gene TRBV10-1 combines with J gene TRBJ2-1, with 8 bases lining up with TRBD2. CDR1 and CDR2 from the germline V gene are WNHNN and SYGVQD (reference sequence). V lost 3 bases and J lost 2; bases outside the gene matches: 6. There are 16 residues in the CDR3.

This chain connects TRBV2 to TRBJ2-2; D might be TRBD2 (5 bases). This CDR3 region has 14 residues. The germline CDR1 and CDR2 sequences are SNHLY and FYNNEI. The germline V and J ends were trimmed by 7 bases and 7 bases, with 16 bases remaining between them. CDR3 sequence (DNA): TGTGCCAGCATAGGGAGTGCGGGTGGCGGGGAGCTGTTTTTT. Translating gives CASIGSAGGGELFF. Using reference TRBV2 and TRBJ2-2 for the parts outside the CDR3, the full variable domain is EPEVTQTPSHQVTQMGQEVILRCVPISNHLYFYWYRQILGQKVEFLVSFYNNEISEKSEIFDDQFSVERPDGSNFTLKIRSTKLEDSAMYFCASIGSAGGGELFFGEGSRLTVL.

This rearrangement joins TRBV6-5 to TRBJ1-1, with D possibly matching TRBD1 (6 bases). Germline loops: CDR1 MNHEY, CDR2 SVGAGI. The CDR3 has 14 amino acids. V was clipped by 5 bases and J by 0 bases, with 10 bases between them. As DNA, the CDR3 is TGTGCCAGCAGTCGGACAGCAATGAACACTGAAGCTTTCTTT. Its protein is CASSRTAMNTEAFF.

The V and J genes are TRBV29-1 and TRBJ1-5; no reliable D call. From germline, CDR1 is SQVTM and CDR2 ANQGSEA. The CDR3 is 13 residues long. The ends were cut back, 6 bases at V and 0 bases at J, with 9 bases in the middle. Here the CDR3 reads CSVRENSNQPQHF. CDR3 DNA: TGCAGCGTGAGGGAGAATAGCAATCAGCCCCAGCATTTT.

V usage is TRBV6-5 and J usage is TRBJ1-6; 8 nucleotides match TRBD1. CDR3 length: 15 amino acids. CDR1 and CDR2 (germline): MNHEY, SVGAGI. The V and J ends lost 4 bases and 5 bases, in that order; junction bases with no gene match: 4. Here the CDR3 DNA reads TGTGCCAGCAGTTCCCGGACAGGGCATAATTCACCCCTCCACTTT. This gives the protein CASSSRTGHNSPLHF.

The chain joins TRBV19 to TRBJ2-3; maybe TRBD2 (5 bases). Germline V CDR1 and CDR2: LNHDA, SQIVND (reference sequence). The V end lost 3 bases, the J end lost 7 bases, and 23 bases lay between the germline ends. CDR3 size: 17 residues. The CDR3 spells CASSIGPGVGHINTQYF. CDR3 in DNA: TGTGCCAGTAGTATTGGTCCCGGGGTCGGGCACATAAATACGCAGTATTTT.